The present T cell receptor beta chain was sequenced within a study of blood T cells in healthy people across ages. A second 7 to 11 cycle PCR used barcoded and J-beta primers. Each CDR3 protein is one row after TCRdb ran MiXCR on the 5' RACE reads. This sample has approximately 350,000 distinct CDR3 sequences, with 52% found just once. A few counts support this clonotype. The V gene end was trimmed by 5 bases and the J gene end by 3 bases; junction bases not matched to a gene: 3. Germline assignment: CDR1 PRHDT and CDR2 FYEKMQ (reference sequence). The CDR3 length is 13 residues. Sequencing was carried out using blood. This chain connects TRBV13 to TRBJ2-7, with TRBD1 identical over 8 bases. The receptor was isolated from a man aged 60 to 69 in good health. The CDR3 DNA is TGTGCCAGCAGCAAAGGACAGGGCTACGAGCAGTACTTC. Amino acids: CASSKGQGYEQYF. The full variable domain, with the rest looked up from reference TRBV13 and TRBJ2-7, is AAGVIQSPRHLIKEKRETATLKCYPIPRHDTVYWYQQGPGQDPQFLISFYEKMQSDKGSIPDRFSAQQFSDYHSELNMSSLELGDSALYFCASSKGQGYEQYFGPGTRLTVT.